A single sample is the source of the 2 T cell receptor beta chains below, sequenced in a study of blood T cell repertoires in COVID-19 (dated by TCRdb to 2018 to 2021). Library generation was performed with the immunoSEQ multiplex PCR assay. TCRdb carries this immuneACCESS record with in-frame sequences only. Its versions omit some clonotypes, under half of them owing to an unresolved V gene in the studies checked, with the rest unexplained. The sample table records 190,000 or so clones; roughly four fifths of these occur just once. Of the sample, 12% is held by the ten largest clones. The specimen sequenced was PBMCs or T cells enriched from blood (not recorded which). The receptors originated from a man aged 35 to 55 who had recovered from COVID-19.

The V call is TRBV12-3 or TRBV12-4, the J call TRBJ1-1; D unresolved. V lost 4 bases, J lost 6 bases, and 6 bases lay in between. The CDR3 is 11 residues long. In DNA form, the CDR3 reads TGTGCCAGCAGTTCTTTTTCTGAAGCTTTCTTT. Its translation: CASSSFSEAFF.

The chain carries TRBV5-1 and TRBJ1-1; TRBD1 might be the D (6 bases). From germline, CDR1 is SGHRS and CDR2 YFSETQ. V was clipped by 4 bases and J by 7 bases, with 23 bases between them. This CDR3 region has 16 residues. The CDR3 loop reads CASSPQFYAGAYEAFF. The DNA for the CDR3 is TGCGCCAGCAGCCCGCAGTTTTACGCAGGGGCGTATGAAGCTTTCTTT.